The next 4 T cell receptor beta chains were all read from a single sample in a study of T cell responses to AZD1222 COVID-19 vaccine. The protocol was immunoSEQ multiplex PCR, while the TCRdb copy is restricted to in-frame clones and leaves out a portion. The data show some 130,000 clones, about 94% seen once. Sequencing used peripheral blood, obtained on day 0 of AZD1222 vaccination. Every receptor here comes from an adult in good health.

The chain links TRBV6-5 to TRBJ2-1; 9 bases are a match to TRBD1. The CDR3 sequence is 15 residues long. Per germline, CDR1 MNHEY and CDR2 SVGAGI. V lost 4 bases, J lost 3 bases, and 4 bases stayed unmatched. In DNA, the CDR3 is TGTGCCAGCAGTTCCGGGACAGGGAACTACAATGAGCAGTTCTTC. This codes for CASSSGTGNYNEQFF.

In nucleotides, the CDR3 is TGTGCCAGCCCGGGACAGGGGGCAATGAACACTGAAGCTTTCTTT. It yields the protein CASPGQGAMNTEAFF. J is TRBJ1-1 and V is TRBV3-1 (or the pseudogene TRBV3-2); the match to TRBD1 covers 12 bases. CDR3 length: 15 residues. Trimming at V came to 8 bases and at J to 0 bases, leaving 4 bases not matched to a gene. The V gene's germline CDR1 is LGHDT and CDR2 YNNKEL (reference sequence).

The chain links TRBV13 to TRBJ2-1; 7 bases fit TRBD1. This CDR3 comprises 16 residues. The germline V gene has CDR1 PRHDT and CDR2 FYEKMQ (reference sequence). Germline trimming cut 5 bases from V and 3 bases from J; bases unmatched to any gene: 10. The CDR3, as DNA: TGTGCCAGCAGCAGACACACAGGGGTGAACTACAATGAGCAGTTCTTC. Its protein product is CASSRHTGVNYNEQFF.

V is TRBV18 and J is TRBJ1-5; the D is unclear. The CDR3 runs 13 residues. With 3 bases removed from V and 5 bases from J, the gap between germline ends came to 8 bases. CDR1 and CDR2 from the germline V gene are KGHSH and LQKENI. CDR3 residues: CASSPESDQPQHF. The DNA of the CDR3 is TGTGCCAGCTCACCGGAGAGCGATCAGCCCCAGCATTTT.